This note documents a single T cell receptor beta chain sequence. Its antigen remains unknown. The sample is drawn from a study of cytomegalovirus exposure and HLA in healthy donors. Findings and caveats of the study: According to an earlier analysis, most TCR beta V segments yielded productive rearrangements about 87% or about 30% of the time. Cytomegalovirus-associated status was assigned to 150 or so TCR beta chains.

Amplification used 60 Vbeta primers and 13 Jbeta primers. Per the authors' pipeline: In a later analysis, approximately 73 million unique TCR beta chains included roughly 11 million shared by two or more donors. The data were produced by immunoSEQ multiplex PCR, yet TCRdb's version contains in-frame clones alone and is incomplete. The V and J calls and clone size were taken over from that table, and D and trimming were inferred from the DNA. The sample totals around 77,000 clones. CDR3 length equals 14 residues. The germline V gene has CDR1 SGHTA and CDR2 FQGTGA. V shed 5 bases, J shed 7 bases, and the junction held 7 bases outside the gene matches. Participants comprised healthy donors of bone marrow.

The sequence was collected from a man aged 50-59 years in good health and CMV-seropositive. The sequencing input was PBMCs. The chain has TRBV7-3 and TRBJ2-1; 8 bases are shared with TRBD2. The CDR3 region is CASSPGGGKNEQFF. The DNA for the CDR3 is TGTGCCAGCAGCCCCGGCGGGGGGAAAAATGAGCAGTTCTTC.